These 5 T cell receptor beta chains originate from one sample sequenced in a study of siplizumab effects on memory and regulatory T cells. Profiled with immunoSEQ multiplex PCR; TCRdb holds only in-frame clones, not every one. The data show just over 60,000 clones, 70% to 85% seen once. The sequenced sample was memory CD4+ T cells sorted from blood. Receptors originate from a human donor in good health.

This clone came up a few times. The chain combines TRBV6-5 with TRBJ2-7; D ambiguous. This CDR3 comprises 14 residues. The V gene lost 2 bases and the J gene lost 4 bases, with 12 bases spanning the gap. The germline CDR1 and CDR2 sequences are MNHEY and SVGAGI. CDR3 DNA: TGTGCCAGCAGTTACCAACAGAACGGGTACGAGCAGTACTTC. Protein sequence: CASSYQQNGYEQYF.

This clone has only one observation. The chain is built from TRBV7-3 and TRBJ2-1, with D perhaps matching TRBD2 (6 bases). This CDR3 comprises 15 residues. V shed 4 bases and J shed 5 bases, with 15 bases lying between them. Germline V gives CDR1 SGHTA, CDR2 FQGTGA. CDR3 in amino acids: CASSSSRDLHNEQFF. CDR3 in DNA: TGTGCCAGCAGCTCTTCCCGGGACTTACACAATGAGCAGTTCTTC.

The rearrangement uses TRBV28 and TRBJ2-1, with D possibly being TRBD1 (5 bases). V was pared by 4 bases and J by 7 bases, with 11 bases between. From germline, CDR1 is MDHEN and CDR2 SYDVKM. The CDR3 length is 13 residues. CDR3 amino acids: CASSSTAQNEQFF. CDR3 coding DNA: TGTGCCAGCAGTTCGACAGCCCAGAATGAGCAGTTCTTC.

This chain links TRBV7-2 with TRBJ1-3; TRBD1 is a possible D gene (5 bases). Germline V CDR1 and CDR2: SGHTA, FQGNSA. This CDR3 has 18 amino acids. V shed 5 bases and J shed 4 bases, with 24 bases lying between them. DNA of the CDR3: TGTGCCAGCAGCCGAACCGGGACTGCCTTAGGTGGAGGAAACACCATATATTTT. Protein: CASSRTGTALGGGNTIYF.

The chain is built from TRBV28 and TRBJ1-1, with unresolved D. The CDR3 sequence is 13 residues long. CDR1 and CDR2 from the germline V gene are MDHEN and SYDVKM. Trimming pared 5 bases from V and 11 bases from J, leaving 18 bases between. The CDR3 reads CASSPREGEKAFF. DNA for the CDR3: TGTGCCAGCAGTCCGCGGGAGGGTGAAAAGGCTTTCTTT.